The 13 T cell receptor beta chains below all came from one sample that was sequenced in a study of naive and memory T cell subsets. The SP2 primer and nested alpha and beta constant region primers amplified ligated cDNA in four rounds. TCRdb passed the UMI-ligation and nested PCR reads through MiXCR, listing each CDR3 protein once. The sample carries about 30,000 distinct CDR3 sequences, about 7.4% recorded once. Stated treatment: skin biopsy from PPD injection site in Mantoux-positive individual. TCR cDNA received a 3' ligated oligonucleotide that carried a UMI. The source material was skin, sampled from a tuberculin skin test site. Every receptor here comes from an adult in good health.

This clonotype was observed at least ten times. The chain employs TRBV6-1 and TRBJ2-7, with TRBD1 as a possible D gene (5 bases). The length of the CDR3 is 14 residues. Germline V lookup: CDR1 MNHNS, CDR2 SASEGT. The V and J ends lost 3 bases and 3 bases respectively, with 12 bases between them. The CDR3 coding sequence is TGTGCCAGCAGTGATCACAGAAGGGGCTACGAGCAGTACTTC. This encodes CASSDHRRGYEQYF.

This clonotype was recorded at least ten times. The CDR3 spells CASSKERDMNTEAFF. In nucleotides, the CDR3 is TGTGCCAGCAGCAAAGAGAGAGACATGAACACTGAAGCTTTCTTT. J is TRBJ1-1 and V is TRBV21-1. TRBV21-1 is noted as a pseudogene. The CDR3 loop spans 15 amino acids.

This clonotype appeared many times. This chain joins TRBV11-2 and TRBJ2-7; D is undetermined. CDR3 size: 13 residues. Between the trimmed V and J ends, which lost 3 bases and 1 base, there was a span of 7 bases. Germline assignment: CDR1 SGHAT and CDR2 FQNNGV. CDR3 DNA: TGTGCCAGCAGCTTGTCCCCGTCCTACGAGCAGTACTTC. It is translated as CASSLSPSYEQYF. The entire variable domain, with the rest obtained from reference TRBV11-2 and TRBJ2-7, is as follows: EAGVAQSPRYKIIEKRQSVAFWCNPISGHATLYWYQQILGQGPKLLIQFQNNGVVDDSQLPKDRFSAERLKGVDSTLKIQPAKLEDSAVYLCASSLSPSYEQYFGPGTRLTVT.

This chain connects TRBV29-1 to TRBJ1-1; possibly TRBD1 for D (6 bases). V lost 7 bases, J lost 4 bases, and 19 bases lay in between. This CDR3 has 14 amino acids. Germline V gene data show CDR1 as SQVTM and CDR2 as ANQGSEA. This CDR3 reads CSGRTGNWGTEAFF. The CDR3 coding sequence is TGCAGCGGCCGAACAGGGAACTGGGGCACTGAAGCTTTCTTT.

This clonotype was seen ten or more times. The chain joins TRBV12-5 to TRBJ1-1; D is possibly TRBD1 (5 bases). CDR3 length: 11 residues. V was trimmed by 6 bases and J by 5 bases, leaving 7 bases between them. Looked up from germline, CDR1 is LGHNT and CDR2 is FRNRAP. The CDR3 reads CASGRGTEAFF. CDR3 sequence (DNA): TGTGCTAGTGGCCGGGGGACTGAAGCTTTCTTT.

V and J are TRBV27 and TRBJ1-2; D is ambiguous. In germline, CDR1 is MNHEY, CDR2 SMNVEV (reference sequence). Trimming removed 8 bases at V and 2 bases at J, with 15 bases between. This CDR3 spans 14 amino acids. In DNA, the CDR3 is TGTGCCAGCGGTTACCAAGGAGGAAACTATGGCTACACCTTC. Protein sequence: CASGYQGGNYGYTF.

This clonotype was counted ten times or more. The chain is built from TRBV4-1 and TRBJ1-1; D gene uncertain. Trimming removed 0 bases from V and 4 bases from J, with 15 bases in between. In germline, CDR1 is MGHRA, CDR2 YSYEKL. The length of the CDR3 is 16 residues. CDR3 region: CASSQESRGTGTEAFF. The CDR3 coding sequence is TGCGCCAGCAGCCAAGAATCCCGGGGTACGGGCACTGAAGCTTTCTTT.

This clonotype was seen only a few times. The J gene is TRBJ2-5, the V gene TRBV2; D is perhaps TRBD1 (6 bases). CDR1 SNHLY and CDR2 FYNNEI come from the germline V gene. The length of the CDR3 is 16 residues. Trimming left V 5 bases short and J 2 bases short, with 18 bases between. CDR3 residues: CASSLGADRSQETQYF. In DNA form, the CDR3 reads TGTGCCAGCAGTTTGGGGGCTGACCGTTCACAAGAGACCCAGTACTTC.

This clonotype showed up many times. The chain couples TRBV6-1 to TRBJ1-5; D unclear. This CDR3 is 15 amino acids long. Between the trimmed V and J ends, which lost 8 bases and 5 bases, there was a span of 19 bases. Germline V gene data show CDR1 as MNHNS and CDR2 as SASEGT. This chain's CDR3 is CASFRERGRDQPQHF. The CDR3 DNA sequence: TGTGCCAGCTTCAGAGAAAGAGGGCGCGATCAGCCCCAGCATTTT.

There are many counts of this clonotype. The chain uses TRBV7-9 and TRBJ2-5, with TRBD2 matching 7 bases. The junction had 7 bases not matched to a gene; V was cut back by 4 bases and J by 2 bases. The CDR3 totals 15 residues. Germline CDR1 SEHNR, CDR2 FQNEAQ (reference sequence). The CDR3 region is CASSYYLGGQETQYF. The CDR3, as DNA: TGTGCCAGCAGCTATTATCTCGGGGGGCAAGAGACCCAGTACTTC.

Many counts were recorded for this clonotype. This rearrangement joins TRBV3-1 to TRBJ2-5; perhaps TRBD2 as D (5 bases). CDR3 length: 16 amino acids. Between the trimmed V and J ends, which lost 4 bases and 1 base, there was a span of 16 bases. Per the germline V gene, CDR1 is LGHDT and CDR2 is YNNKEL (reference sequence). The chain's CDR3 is CASSRGRVPGQETQYF. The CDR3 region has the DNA TGTGCCAGCAGCCGCGGGCGGGTCCCCGGCCAAGAGACCCAGTACTTC.

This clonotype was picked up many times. CDR3 residues: CASRDSYNSPLHF. The CDR3 bases are TGCGCCAGCAGGGACTCCTATAATTCACCCCTCCACTTT. The chain is built from TRBV5-1 and TRBJ1-6; D is uncertain. Germline-derived CDR1 and CDR2 are SGHRS and YFSETQ. The length of the CDR3 is 13 residues. V was cut by 5 bases and J by 0 bases, with 3 bases left in between.

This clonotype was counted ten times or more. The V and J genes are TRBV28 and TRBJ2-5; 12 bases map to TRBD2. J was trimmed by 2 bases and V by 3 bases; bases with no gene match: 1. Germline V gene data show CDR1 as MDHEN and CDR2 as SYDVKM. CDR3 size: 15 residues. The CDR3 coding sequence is TGTGCCAGCAGTTTGCTAGCGGGGGGGCAAGAGACCCAGTACTTC. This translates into CASSLLAGGQETQYF.